One TCR beta chain is described in this entry. Its antigen is currently unknown. These data are taken from a study of T-cell reconstitution after alpha-beta-depleted transplantation in children. This CDR3 has 14 amino acids. Researchers prepared the TCRbeta library using unique molecular identifiers, the study reports. A single record per CDR3 protein comes from TCRdb applying MiXCR to the PCR reads. The repertoire has roughly 790,000 distinct CDR3 sequences, under 20% of them found once; the top ten carry about 5%. Findings and caveats of the study: Some patients showed high day-60 TCRbeta diversity, which derived from surviving recipient T cells and thymic progenitors.

V usage is TRBV12-3 or TRBV12-4 and J usage is TRBJ2-7; tentatively, D is TRBD1 or TRBD2 (5 bases each). The J call could be wrong; TRBJ2-1 is a better fit for the DNA end. The starting material was PBMCs, mostly from graft donor cells, obtained 360 days after TCRalphabeta/CD19-depleted stem cell transplant. This TCR was recovered from a male patient younger than 18 who had a stem cell transplant for acute lymphoblastic leukemia, so the T cells may come from the graft donor. The CDR3 DNA reads TGTGCCAGCAGTTTATTGAGGGCCAGGGCCGAGCAGTTCTTC. It encodes CASSLLRARAEQFF.